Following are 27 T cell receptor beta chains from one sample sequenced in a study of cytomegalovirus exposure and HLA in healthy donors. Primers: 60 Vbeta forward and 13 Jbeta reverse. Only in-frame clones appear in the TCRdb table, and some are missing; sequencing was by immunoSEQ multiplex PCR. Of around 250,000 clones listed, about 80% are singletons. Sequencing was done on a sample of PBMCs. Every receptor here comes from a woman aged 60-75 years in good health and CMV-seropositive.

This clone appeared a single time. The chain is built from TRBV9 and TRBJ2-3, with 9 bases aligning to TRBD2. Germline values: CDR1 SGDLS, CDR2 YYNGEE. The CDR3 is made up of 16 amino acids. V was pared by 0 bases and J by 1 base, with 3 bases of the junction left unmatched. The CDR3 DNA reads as TGTGCCAGCAGCGTAGAGGTAGCGGGAGGCACAGATACGCAGTATTTT. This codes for CASSVEVAGGTDTQYF.

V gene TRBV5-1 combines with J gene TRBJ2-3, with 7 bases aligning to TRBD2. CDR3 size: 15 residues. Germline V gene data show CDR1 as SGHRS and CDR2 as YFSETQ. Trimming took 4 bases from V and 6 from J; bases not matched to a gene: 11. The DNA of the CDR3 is TGCGCCAGCAGCAAGCGGGACCTTCGGTTGGATACGCAGTATTTT. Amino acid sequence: CASSKRDLRLDTQYF.

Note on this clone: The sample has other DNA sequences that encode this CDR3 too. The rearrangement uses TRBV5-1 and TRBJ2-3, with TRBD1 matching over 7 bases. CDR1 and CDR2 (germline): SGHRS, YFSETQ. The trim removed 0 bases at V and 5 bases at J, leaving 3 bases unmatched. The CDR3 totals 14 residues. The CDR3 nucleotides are TGCGCCAGCAGCTTGGGACAGGGCAAAGATACGCAGTATTTT. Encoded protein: CASSLGQGKDTQYF.

CDR3 sequence: CASSLSGLEQYF. The DNA for the CDR3 is TGTGCCAGCAGCTTGTCAGGGCTCGAGCAGTACTTC. V and J are TRBV7-9 and TRBJ2-7; possible D gene TRBD1, 5 bases. The germline V gene has CDR1 SEHNR and CDR2 FQNEAQ (reference sequence). V dropped 3 bases and J dropped 6 bases, with 9 bases sitting between them. The CDR3 is made up of 12 amino acids.

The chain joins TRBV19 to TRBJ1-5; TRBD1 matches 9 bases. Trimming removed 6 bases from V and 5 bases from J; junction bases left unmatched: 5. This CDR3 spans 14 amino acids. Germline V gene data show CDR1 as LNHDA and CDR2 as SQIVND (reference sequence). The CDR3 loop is CASRPGQGHQPQHF. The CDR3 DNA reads TGTGCCAGTAGACCGGGACAGGGACATCAGCCCCAGCATTTT.

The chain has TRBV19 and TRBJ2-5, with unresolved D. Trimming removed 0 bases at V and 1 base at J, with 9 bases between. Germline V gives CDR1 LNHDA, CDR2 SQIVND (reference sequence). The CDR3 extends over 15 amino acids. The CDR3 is CASSIDLEIQETQYF. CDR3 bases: TGTGCCAGTAGTATAGATCTGGAGATCCAAGAGACCCAGTACTTC.

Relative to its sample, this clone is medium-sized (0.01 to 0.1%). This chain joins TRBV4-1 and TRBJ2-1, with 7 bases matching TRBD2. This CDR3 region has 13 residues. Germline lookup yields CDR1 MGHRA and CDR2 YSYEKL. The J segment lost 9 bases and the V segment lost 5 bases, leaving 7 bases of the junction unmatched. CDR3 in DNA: TGCGCCAGCAGCGGGAGGGAATCGGGTGAGCAGTTCTTC. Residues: CASSGRESGEQFF.

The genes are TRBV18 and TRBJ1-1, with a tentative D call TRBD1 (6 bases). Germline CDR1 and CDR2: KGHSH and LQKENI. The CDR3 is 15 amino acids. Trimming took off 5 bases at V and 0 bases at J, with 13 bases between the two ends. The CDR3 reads CASSTLDRMNTEAFF. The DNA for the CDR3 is TGTGCCAGCTCAACCTTGGACAGAATGAACACTGAAGCTTTCTTT.

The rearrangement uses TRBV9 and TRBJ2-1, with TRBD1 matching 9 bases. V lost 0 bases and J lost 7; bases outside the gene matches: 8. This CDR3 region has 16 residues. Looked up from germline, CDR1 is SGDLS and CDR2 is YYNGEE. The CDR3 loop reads CASSVAPGQGWNEQFF. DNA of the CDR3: TGTGCCAGCAGCGTAGCTCCGGGACAGGGATGGAATGAGCAGTTCTTC.

The CDR3 reads CASSKEKAQYEQYF. CDR3 nucleotide sequence: TGTGCCAGCAGCAAGGAGAAGGCCCAGTACGAGCAGTACTTC. V and J are TRBV7-9 and TRBJ2-7, with D hard to call. Germline V gene lookup returns CDR1 SEHNR and CDR2 FQNEAQ (reference sequence). Trimming took off 5 bases at V and 4 bases at J, with 15 bases between the two ends. The CDR3 runs 14 residues.

The CDR3 reads CASSPRSPEAFF. The CDR3 coding sequence is TGTGCCAGCTCACCTAGGAGCCCTGAAGCTTTCTTT. The rearrangement links TRBV18 to TRBJ1-1, with no clear D. The V gene lost 3 bases and the J gene lost 6 bases, with 8 bases spanning the gap. The CDR3 extends over 12 amino acids. CDR1 is KGHSH and CDR2 is LQKENI in the germline V gene.

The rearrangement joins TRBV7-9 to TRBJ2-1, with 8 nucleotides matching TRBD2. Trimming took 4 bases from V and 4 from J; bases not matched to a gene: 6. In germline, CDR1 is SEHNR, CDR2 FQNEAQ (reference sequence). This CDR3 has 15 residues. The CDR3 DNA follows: TGTGCCAGCAGCTCCGAGCGGGAGCCATACAATGAGCAGTTCTTC. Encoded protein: CASSSEREPYNEQFF.

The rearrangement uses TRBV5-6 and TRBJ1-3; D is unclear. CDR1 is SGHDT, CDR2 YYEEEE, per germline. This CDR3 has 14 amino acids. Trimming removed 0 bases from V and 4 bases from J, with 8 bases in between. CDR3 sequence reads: CASSLVPGGNTIYF. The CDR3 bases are TGTGCCAGCAGCTTGGTGCCGGGGGGAAACACCATATATTTT.

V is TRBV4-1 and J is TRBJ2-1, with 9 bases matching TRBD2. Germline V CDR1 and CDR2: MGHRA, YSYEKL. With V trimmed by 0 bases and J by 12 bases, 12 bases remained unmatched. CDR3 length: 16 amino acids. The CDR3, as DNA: TGCGCCAGCAGCCAAGAAAAAATGCGGGAGGGCCAAAGGCAGTTCTTC. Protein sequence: CASSQEKMREGQRQFF.

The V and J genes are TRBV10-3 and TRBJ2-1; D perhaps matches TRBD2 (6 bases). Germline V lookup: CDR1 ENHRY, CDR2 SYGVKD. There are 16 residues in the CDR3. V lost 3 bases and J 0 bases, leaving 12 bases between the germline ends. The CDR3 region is CAISDLRGSSYNEQFF. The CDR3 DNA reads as TGTGCCATCAGTGATTTACGGGGGAGCTCCTACAATGAGCAGTTCTTC.

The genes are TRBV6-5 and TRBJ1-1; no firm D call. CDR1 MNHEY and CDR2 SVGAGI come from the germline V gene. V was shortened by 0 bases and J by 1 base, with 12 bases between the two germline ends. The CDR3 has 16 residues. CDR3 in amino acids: CASSYSLSGRNTEAFF. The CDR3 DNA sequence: TGTGCCAGCAGTTACTCGTTATCAGGCAGGAACACTGAAGCTTTCTTT.

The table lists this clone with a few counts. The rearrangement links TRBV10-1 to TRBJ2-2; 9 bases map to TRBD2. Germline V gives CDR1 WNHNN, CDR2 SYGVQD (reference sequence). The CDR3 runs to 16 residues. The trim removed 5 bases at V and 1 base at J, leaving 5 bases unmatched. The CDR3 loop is CASSPAGGLNTGELFF. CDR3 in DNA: TGCGCCAGCAGTCCCGCGGGAGGGTTGAACACCGGGGAGCTGTTTTTT.

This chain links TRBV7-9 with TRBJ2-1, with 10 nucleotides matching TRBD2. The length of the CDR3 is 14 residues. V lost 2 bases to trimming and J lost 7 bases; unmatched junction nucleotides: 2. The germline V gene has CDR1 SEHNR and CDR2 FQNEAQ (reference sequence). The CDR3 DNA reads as TGTGCCAGCAGCTTACTAGCGGGAGATAATGAGCAGTTCTTC. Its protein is CASSLLAGDNEQFF.

Here the CDR3 DNA reads TGTGCCAGCTCACCGAGGGACAGTACCTACGAGCAGTACTTC. This encodes CASSPRDSTYEQYF. V is TRBV18 and J is TRBJ2-7; 7 bases match TRBD1. In germline, CDR1 is KGHSH, CDR2 LQKENI. This CDR3 contains 14 residues. V trimming: 3 bases; J trimming: 2 bases; junction bases outside the gene matches: 4.

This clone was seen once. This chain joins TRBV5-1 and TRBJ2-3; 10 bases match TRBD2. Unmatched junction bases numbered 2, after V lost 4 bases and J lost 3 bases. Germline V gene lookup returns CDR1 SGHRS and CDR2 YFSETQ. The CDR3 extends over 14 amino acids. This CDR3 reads CASSGLAETDTQYF. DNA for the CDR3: TGCGCCAGCAGCGGACTAGCGGAAACAGATACGCAGTATTTT. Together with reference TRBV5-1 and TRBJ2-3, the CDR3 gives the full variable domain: KAGVTQTPRYLIKTRGQQVTLSCSPISGHRSVSWYQQTPGQGLQFLFEYFSETQRNKGNFPGRFSGRQFSNSRSEMNVSTLELGDSALYLCASSGLAETDTQYFGPGTRLTVL.

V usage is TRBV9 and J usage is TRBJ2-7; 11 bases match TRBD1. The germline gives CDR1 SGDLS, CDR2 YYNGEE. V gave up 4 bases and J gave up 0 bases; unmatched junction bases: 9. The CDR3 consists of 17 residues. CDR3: CASSPHPGTGGSYEQYF. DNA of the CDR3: TGTGCCAGCAGCCCTCATCCCGGGACAGGGGGCTCCTACGAGCAGTACTTC. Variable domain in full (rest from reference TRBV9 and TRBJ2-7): DSGVTQTPKHLITATGQRVTLRCSPRSGDLSVYWYQQSLDQGLQFLIQYYNGEERAKGNILERFSAQQFPDLHSELNLSSLELGDSALYFCASSPHPGTGGSYEQYFGPGTRLTVT.

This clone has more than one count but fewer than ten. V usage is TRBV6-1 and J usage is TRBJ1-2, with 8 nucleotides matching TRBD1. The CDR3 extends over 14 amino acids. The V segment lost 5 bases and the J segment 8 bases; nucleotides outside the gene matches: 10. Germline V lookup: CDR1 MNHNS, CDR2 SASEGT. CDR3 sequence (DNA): TGTGCCAGCAGTTCACAGGACAGGGCGGGCGGCTACACCTTC. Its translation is CASSSQDRAGGYTF.

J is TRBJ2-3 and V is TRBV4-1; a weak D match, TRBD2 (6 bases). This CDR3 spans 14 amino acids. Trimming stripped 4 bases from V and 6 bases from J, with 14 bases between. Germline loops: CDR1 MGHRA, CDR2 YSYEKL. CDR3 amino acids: CASSPLATGDTQYF. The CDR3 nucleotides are TGCGCCAGCAGCCCACTAGCAACTGGCGATACGCAGTATTTT.

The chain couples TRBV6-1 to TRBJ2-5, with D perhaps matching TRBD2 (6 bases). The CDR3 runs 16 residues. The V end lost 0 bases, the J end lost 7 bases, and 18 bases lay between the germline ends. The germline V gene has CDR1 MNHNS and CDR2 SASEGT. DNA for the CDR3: TGTGCCAGCAGTGAAGCGAGCTTTGGCGGGGACTTGACCCAGTACTTC. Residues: CASSEASFGGDLTQYF.

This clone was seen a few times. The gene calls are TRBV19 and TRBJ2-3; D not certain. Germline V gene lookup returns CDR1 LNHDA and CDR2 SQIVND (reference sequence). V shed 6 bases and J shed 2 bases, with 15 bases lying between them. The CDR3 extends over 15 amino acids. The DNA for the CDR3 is TGTGCCAGTAGAGTAGGCGGAAAAAACACAGATACGCAGTATTTT. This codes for CASRVGGKNTDTQYF.

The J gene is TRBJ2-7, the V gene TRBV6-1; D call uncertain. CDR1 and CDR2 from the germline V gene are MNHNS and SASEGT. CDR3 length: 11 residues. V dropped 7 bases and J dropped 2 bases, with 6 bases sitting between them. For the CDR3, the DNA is TGTGCCAGCATTCTTACCTACGAGCAGTACTTC. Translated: CASILTYEQYF.

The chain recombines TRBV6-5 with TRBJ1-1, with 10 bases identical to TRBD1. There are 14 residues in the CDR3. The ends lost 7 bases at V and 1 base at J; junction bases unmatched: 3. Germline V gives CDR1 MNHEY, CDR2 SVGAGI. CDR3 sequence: CASTRDRGNTEAFF. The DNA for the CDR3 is TGTGCCAGCACTAGGGACAGGGGGAACACTGAAGCTTTCTTT.